The 27 T cell receptor beta chains presented below share a single source sample, sequenced in a study of radiotherapy plus CTLA-4 blockade in lung cancer. Assay used: immunoSEQ multiplex PCR; TCRdb lists only in-frame clones, some missing. The sample records about 31,000 clones, about 78% being singletons. The source was peripheral blood, collected from a patient treated with radiotherapy plus ipilimumab. These receptor sequences come from a human donor with non-small cell lung cancer who had stable disease on radiotherapy plus ipilimumab.

This clone was recorded once. The chain has TRBV27 and TRBJ1-4; possibly TRBD1 for D (6 bases). The germline CDR1 and CDR2 sequences are MNHEY and SMNVEV (reference sequence). The CDR3 is made up of 15 amino acids. The ends were cut back, 7 bases at V and 8 bases at J, with 20 bases in the middle. CDR3 sequence: CASKGRDMNYEKLFF. CDR3 DNA: TGTGCCAGCAAGGGCAGGGACATGAATTACGAAAAACTGTTTTTT. The entire variable domain, with the rest obtained from reference TRBV27 and TRBJ1-4, is as follows: EAQVTQNPRYLITVTGKKLTVTCSQNMNHEYMSWYRQDPGLGLRQIYYSMNVEVTDKGDVPEGYKVSRKEKRNFPLILESPSPNQTSLYFCASKGRDMNYEKLFFGSGTQLSVL.

This clone is a singleton in its sample. V usage is TRBV5-1 and J usage is TRBJ1-4; no clear D gene. Trimming removed 1 base at V and 0 bases at J, with 7 bases between. The germline V gene has CDR1 SGHRS and CDR2 YFSETQ. The CDR3 runs 15 residues. In nucleotides, the CDR3 is TGCGCCAGCAGCTTGTCAGGAGCAACTAATGAAAAACTGTTTTTT. It translates to CASSLSGATNEKLFF. The whole variable domain, filled in from reference TRBV5-1 and TRBJ1-4, reads KAGVTQTPRYLIKTRGQQVTLSCSPISGHRSVSWYQQTPGQGLQFLFEYFSETQRNKGNFPGRFSGRQFSNSRSEMNVSTLELGDSALYLCASSLSGATNEKLFFGSGTQLSVL.

The chain recombines TRBV10-2 with TRBJ2-3; tentatively, D is TRBD2 (5 bases). CDR1 is WSHSY and CDR2 is SAAADI in the germline V gene. The germline V and J ends were trimmed by 6 bases and 3 bases, with 13 bases remaining between them. The CDR3 has 14 residues. In DNA form, the CDR3 reads TGCGCCAGCAGCCAAGCGGCGAGTACAGATACGCAGTATTTT. As protein: CASSQAASTDTQYF.

The chain carries TRBV7-6 and TRBJ1-4; perhaps TRBD1 as D (6 bases). Trimming shortened V by 0 bases and J by 0 bases, and 11 bases separated the two germline ends. The CDR3 is made up of 17 amino acids. CDR1 and CDR2 (germline): SGHVS, FNYEAQ. The CDR3 DNA reads as TGTGCCAGCAGCTTAGCAACAGGGTCTGCAACTAATGAAAAACTGTTTTTT. Translating it yields CASSLATGSATNEKLFF.

The chain is built from TRBV2 and TRBJ1-1; maybe TRBD1 (5 bases). The germline V gene has CDR1 SNHLY and CDR2 FYNNEI. The length of the CDR3 is 13 residues. Deletions cut 8 bases from V and 2 bases from J, with 12 bases between. The chain's CDR3 is CASEGQGNTEAFF. The CDR3 DNA reads TGTGCCAGCGAGGGTCAGGGAAACACTGAAGCTTTCTTT.

CDR3 sequence reads: CASSLRGLLIISGANVLTF. The CDR3 region has the DNA TGTGCCAGCAGTTTGCGGGGCTTACTGATAATCTCTGGGGCCAACGTCCTGACTTTC. This chain connects TRBV27 to TRBJ2-6, with D tentatively TRBD2 (6 bases). Per the germline V gene, CDR1 is MNHEY and CDR2 is SMNVEV (reference sequence). The CDR3 is 19 amino acids. V lost 3 bases, J lost 0 bases, and 18 bases lay in between.

The chain employs TRBV11-2 and TRBJ1-1; D not certain. The V end was cut by 1 base, the J end by 2 bases, with 8 bases between. Per the germline V gene, CDR1 is SGHAT and CDR2 is FQNNGV. There are 14 residues in the CDR3. The CDR3 bases are TGTGCCAGCAGCTTAGGGCAGGCAAACACTGAAGCTTTCTTT. This gives the protein CASSLGQANTEAFF.

The rearrangement uses TRBV18 and TRBJ1-3; weak D call: TRBD1 (5 bases). Trimming removed 4 bases at V and 4 bases at J, with 17 bases between. In germline, CDR1 is KGHSH, CDR2 LQKENI. The CDR3 extends over 16 amino acids. The CDR3 loop is CASSQLRGTEGNTIYF. The DNA of the CDR3 is TGTGCCAGCTCACAGCTAAGAGGGACGGAAGGAAACACCATATATTTT.

Worth noting for this clone: Mismatch with germline at one junction end may stem from a read error. The gene calls are TRBV5-4 and TRBJ2-1, with TRBD1 as a possible D gene (6 bases). CDR1 and CDR2 (germline): SGHNT, YYREEE (reference sequence). CDR3 length: 12 amino acids. CDR3 sequence: CASRLDSSEQFF. The DNA of the CDR3 is TGTGCCAGCAGGTTGGACAGTAGTGAGCAGTTCTTC.

This chain connects TRBV18 to TRBJ1-2; D possibly corresponds to TRBD1 (6 bases). Trimming removed 4 bases from V and 0 bases from J, with 9 bases in between. The CDR3 length is 14 residues. Germline loops: CDR1 KGHSH, CDR2 LQKENI. DNA of the CDR3: TGTGCCAGCTCACGCAGGACAGCTAACTATGGCTACACCTTC. Encoded protein: CASSRRTANYGYTF. Complete variable domain (other parts from reference TRBV18 and TRBJ1-2): NAGVMQNPRHLVRRRGQEARLRCSPMKGHSHVYWYRQLPEEGLKFMVYLQKENIIDESGMPKERFSAEFPKEGPSILRIQQVVRGDSAAYFCASSRRTANYGYTFGSGTRLTVV.

The table lists this clone with a count of one. V and J are TRBV5-6 and TRBJ2-7, with a tentative D call TRBD1 (5 bases). The germline V and J ends were trimmed by 4 bases and 5 bases, with 13 bases remaining between them. The CDR3 is 13 amino acids. Germline V lookup: CDR1 SGHDT, CDR2 YYEEEE. This CDR3 reads CASSRIDRDEQYV. CDR3 coding DNA: TGTGCCAGCAGCCGAATCGACAGAGACGAGCAGTACGTC.

The chain combines TRBV19 with TRBJ1-5; D not resolved. Deletions cut 3 bases from V and 3 bases from J, with 12 bases between. Germline CDR1 LNHDA, CDR2 SQIVND (reference sequence). This CDR3 has 15 residues. This CDR3 is CASSMFSDNNQPQHF. Here the CDR3 DNA reads TGTGCCAGTAGTATGTTCAGCGACAACAATCAGCCCCAGCATTTT.

This chain connects TRBV28 to TRBJ1-2, with unresolved D. This CDR3 is 17 amino acids long. Germline-derived CDR1 and CDR2 are MDHEN and SYDVKM. With 1 base removed from V and 8 bases from J, the gap between germline ends came to 23 bases. CDR3 in amino acids: CASSLSAGGPVEWGYTF. As DNA, the CDR3 is TGTGCCAGCAGTTTATCCGCAGGTGGACCAGTCGAGTGGGGCTACACCTTC.

This rearrangement joins TRBV6-1 to TRBJ1-2; D remains ambiguous. CDR3 length equals 14 residues. The V gene lost 2 bases and the J gene lost 3 bases, with 10 bases spanning the gap. From germline, CDR1 is MNHNS and CDR2 SASEGT. CDR3 DNA: TGTGCCAGCAGTGAACGCGGGCAGCACTATGGCTACACCTTC. Translated, it gives CASSERGQHYGYTF.

J is TRBJ1-5 and V is TRBV5-1, with 7 bases aligning to TRBD1. Germline trimming cut 0 bases from V and 5 bases from J; bases unmatched to any gene: 2. The CDR3 consists of 14 residues. The germline V gene has CDR1 SGHRS and CDR2 YFSETQ. The CDR3 coding sequence is TGCGCCAGCAGCTTGGAGGGGGCCGATCAGCCCCAGCATTTT. The encoded protein is CASSLEGADQPQHF.

This clone was detected only a few times. The rearrangement joins TRBV12-5 to TRBJ1-4, with 7 bases aligning to TRBD1. The germline V gene encodes CDR1 LGHNT and CDR2 FRNRAP. V trimming: 0 bases; J trimming: 4 bases; junction bases outside the gene matches: 2. The CDR3 is made up of 15 amino acids. The CDR3 DNA follows: TGTGCTAGTGGTTTGGTACAGGGGTTTAATGAAAAACTGTTTTTT. It translates to CASGLVQGFNEKLFF.

The J gene is TRBJ2-1, the V gene TRBV7-9; either TRBD1 or TRBD2 may supply D (5 bases each). Looked up from germline, CDR1 is SEHNR and CDR2 is FQNEAQ (reference sequence). This CDR3 comprises 14 residues. V shed 4 bases and J shed 10 bases, with 17 bases lying between them. The CDR3 is CASSSPRPWGEQFF. DNA of the CDR3: TGTGCCAGCAGCTCTCCCCGGCCTTGGGGGGAGCAGTTCTTC.

The rearrangement uses TRBV30 and TRBJ1-3; D is possibly TRBD1 (6 bases). The germline V gene encodes CDR1 GTSNPN and CDR2 SVGIG (reference sequence). V lost 8 bases and J lost 2, with 13 bases in between. The CDR3 spans 13 residues. Written as DNA, the CDR3 is TGTGCCGAGGGGGAAATCGCTGGAAACACCATATATTTT. Protein: CAEGEIAGNTIYF.

This chain links TRBV25-1 with TRBJ1-3, with D unresolved. The germline CDR1 and CDR2 sequences are MGHDK and SYGVNS. The CDR3 sequence is 14 residues long. V dropped 2 bases and J dropped 2 bases, with 7 bases sitting between them. The CDR3 bases are TGTGCCAGCAGTGAAGAACGGACTGGAAACACCATATATTTT. Translation gives CASSEERTGNTIYF. The full variable domain, completed using reference TRBV25-1 and TRBJ1-3, is EADIYQTPRYLVIGTGKKITLECSQTMGHDKMYWYQQDPGMELHLIHYSYGVNSTEKGDLSSESTVSRIRTEHFPLTLESARPSHTSQYLCASSEERTGNTIYFGEGSWLTVV.

The chain has TRBV19 and TRBJ1-5; 7 bases align to TRBD1. V lost 7 bases and J lost 6; bases outside the gene matches: 9. This CDR3 has 14 residues. Germline CDR1 LNHDA, CDR2 SQIVND (reference sequence). CDR3 nucleotides: TGTGCCAGTAATCATCCAGGGGGAGGTCAGCCCCAGCATTTT. Residues: CASNHPGGGQPQHF.

V gene TRBV6-1 combines with J gene TRBJ1-5; maybe TRBD1 (6 bases). Germline CDR1 is MNHNS and CDR2 is SASEGT. There are 16 residues in the CDR3. V shed 2 bases and J shed 4 bases, with 15 bases lying between them. The DNA of the CDR3 is TGTGCCAGCAGTGAATCTGGGAGGGGGATTAATCAGCCCCAGCATTTT. It yields the protein CASSESGRGINQPQHF.

V and J are TRBV5-4 and TRBJ1-2; 9 nucleotides agree with TRBD1. The V and J ends lost 0 bases and 5 bases, in that order; junction bases with no gene match: 5. Germline V gene data show CDR1 as SGHNT and CDR2 as YYREEE (reference sequence). The CDR3 is made up of 15 amino acids. Here the CDR3 DNA reads TGTGCCAGCAGCTTGGCCTCGGGACAGGGTTATGGCTACACCTTC. This gives the protein CASSLASGQGYGYTF. Combining the CDR3 with reference TRBV5-4 and TRBJ1-2 gives the whole variable domain ETGVTQSPTHLIKTRGQQVTLRCSSQSGHNTVSWYQQALGQGPQFIFQYYREEENGRGNFPPRFSGLQFPNYSSELNVNALELDDSALYLCASSLASGQGYGYTFGSGTRLTVV.

The rearrangement uses TRBV7-6 and TRBJ2-1; 9 bases line up with TRBD2. Per the germline V gene, CDR1 is SGHVS and CDR2 is FNYEAQ. After removal of 0 bases from V and 7 bases from J, the junction contained 7 bases not matched to a gene. The CDR3 loop spans 16 amino acids. Here the CDR3 reads CASSLAGGGAWNEQFF. The CDR3 DNA sequence: TGTGCCAGCAGCTTAGCGGGCGGGGGGGCCTGGAATGAGCAGTTCTTC.

The genes are TRBV15 and TRBJ1-2; TRBD1 is a possible D gene (6 bases). CDR1 is LNHNV, CDR2 YYDKDF, per germline (reference sequence). Trimming took 3 bases from V and 2 from J, leaving 10 bases between them. The CDR3 is made up of 14 amino acids. The CDR3 nucleotides are TGTGCCACCAGCAGCAGGGGTCTCAACTATGGCTACACCTTC. Translated, it gives CATSSRGLNYGYTF.

V gene TRBV7-6 combines with J gene TRBJ1-3, with unresolved D. Germline assignment: CDR1 SGHVS and CDR2 FNYEAQ. This CDR3 is 17 amino acids long. Deletions cut 1 base from V and 1 base from J, with 14 bases between. The CDR3 sequence: CASSLEIDTGSGNTIYF. The CDR3 coding sequence is TGTGCCAGCAGCTTAGAGATAGACACGGGATCTGGAAACACCATATATTTT. Filled out from reference TRBV7-6 and TRBJ1-3, the complete variable domain reads GAGVSQSPRYKVTKRGQDVALRCDPISGHVSLYWYRQALGQGPEFLTYFNYEAQQDKSGLPNDRFSAERPEGSISTLTIQRTEQRDSAMYRCASSLEIDTGSGNTIYFGEGSWLTVV.

This clone has more than one count but fewer than ten. The sample contains more than one DNA sequence encoding this CDR3. The rearrangement uses TRBV30 and TRBJ1-5, with D uncertain. The CDR3 consists of 13 residues. The germline CDR1 and CDR2 sequences are GTSNPN and SVGIG (reference sequence). Trimming removed 4 bases from V and 1 base from J, with 8 bases in between. CDR3 DNA sequence: TGTGCCTGGACGTTGGACAGCAATCAGCCCCAGCATTTT. This gives the protein CAWTLDSNQPQHF. Full variable domain (outside the CDR3, taken from reference TRBV30 and TRBJ1-5): SQTIHQWPATLVQPVGSPLSLECTVEGTSNPNLYWYRQAAGRGLQLLFYSVGIGQISSEVPQNLSASRPQDRQFILSSKKLLLSDSGFYLCAWTLDSNQPQHFGDGTRLSIL.

A single count supports this clone. At one end the junction does not follow the germline gene, possibly because of a read error. The gene calls are TRBV7-3 and TRBJ1-1; no clear D. CDR3 length: 14 amino acids. CDR1 and CDR2 (germline): SGHTA, FQGTGA. The CDR3 coding sequence is TGTGCCAGCAGCCTAACGGGAATGAACACTGAAGCTTTCTTT. Translating it yields CASSLTGMNTEAFF. Looking up the rest from reference TRBV7-3 and TRBJ1-1 gives the full variable domain: GAGVSQTPSNKVTEKGKYVELRCDPISGHTALYWYRQSLGQGPEFLIYFQGTGAADDSGLPNDRFFAVRPEGSVSTLKIQRTERGDSAVYLCASSLTGMNTEAFFGQGTRLTVV.